The rows below give T cell receptor beta chains drawn from one sample of a study of cytomegalovirus exposure and HLA in healthy donors. TCRdb keeps only in-frame clones here, not all; method: immunoSEQ multiplex PCR. Of roughly 160,000 clones detected, approximately 70% appear once; the ten largest clones hold 5% to 5.5%. Sequenced: PBMCs. All receptors derive from a woman aged 18-35 years in good health and CMV-seropositive. CDR3s include the opening cysteine and the closing phenylalanine or tryptophan. D genes are given only for firm matches. Clone size is given for some rows only: seen once, a few or many times, or a class if the clone is expanded.

TRBJ2-7	TRBV12-5	.	.	TGTGCTAGTGGCCCCCAGGGCGGCTACGAGCAGTACTTC	CASGPQGGYEQYF
TRBJ1-5	TRBV27	.	TRBD1	TGTGCCAGCAGTTTGAACAGGGGCGTAAATAGCAATCAGCCCCAGCATTTT	CASSLNRGVNSNQPQHF
TRBJ1-5	TRBV18	.	TRBD1	TGTGCCAGCTCGCACTCTATCGGACAGGTAGCGCAGCCCCAGCATTTT	CASSHSIGQVAQPQHF
TRBJ1-1	TRBV9	.	.	TGTGCCAGCAGCACAACAGCGAACACTGAAGCTTTCTTT	CASSTTANTEAFF
TRBJ1-5	TRBV5-4	.	.	TGTGCCAGCAGCCCCGAGCCAGGGAGCAATCAGCCCCAGCATTTT	CASSPEPGSNQPQHF
TRBJ1-6	TRBV5-6	.	TRBD1	TGTGCCAGCAGCTTGGATGGGACAGGGGGGGGATCACCCCTCCACTTT	CASSLDGTGGGSPLHF
TRBJ2-5	TRBV7-9	few	.	TGTGCCAGCACCCAGGGGAATTCGGGGGAGACCCAGTACTTC	CASTQGNSGETQYF
TRBJ1-5	TRBV6-5	.	TRBD1	TGTGCCAGCAGTTACCTTGGACAGGGGGCAGGGCAGCCCCAGCATTTT	CASSYLGQGAGQPQHF
TRBJ2-3	TRBV19	.	.	TGTGCCAGTAGTATAACGGGGTCAGATACGCAGTATTTT	CASSITGSDTQYF
TRBJ2-1	TRBV13	.	TRBD2	TGTGCCAGCAGCTTAGGCCTAGGACTAGACTCCGAGCAGTTCTTC	CASSLGLGLDSEQFF
TRBJ2-2	TRBV14	.	.	TGTGCCAGCAGCCAAGATTGGGGCCTTAACACCGGGGAGCTGTTTTTT	CASSQDWGLNTGELFF
TRBJ2-1	TRBV28	.	.	TGTGCCAGCAGGAGGGGTTGGGGGCTCGATGAGCAGTTCTTC	CASRRGWGLDEQFF
TRBJ1-5	TRBV2	.	.	TGTGCCAGCAAGAGGGCAGACTATCAGCCCCAGCATTTT	CASKRADYQPQHF
TRBJ1-6	TRBV9	once	.	TGTGCCAGCAGCGGATACAGGGAGCCCTATAATTCACCCCTCCACTTT	CASSGYREPYNSPLHF
TRBJ1-3	TRBV20-1	.	.	TGCAGTGCTAGACTCTTAGACACCATATATTTT	CSARLLDTIYF
TRBJ2-3	TRBV4-1	.	.	TGCGCCAGCAGCCAAAGCCTCGCAGATACGCAGTATTTT	CASSQSLADTQYF
TRBJ2-7	TRBV7-2	.	.	TGTGCCAGCAGCTCCCCAACAGGCTACGAGCAGTACTTC	CASSSPTGYEQYF
TRBJ2-1	TRBV5-6	.	TRBD2	TGTGCCAGCAGCTTGGAACTAGCGGGGGGGCTCCGCAATGAGCAGTTCTTC	CASSLELAGGLRNEQFF
TRBJ2-2	TRBV7-6	few	.	TGTGCCAGCAGCCCAACAGGGACGCTAGCGAACACCGGGGAGCTGTTTTTT	CASSPTGTLANTGELFF
TRBJ2-4	TRBV5-1	.	TRBD2	TGCGCCAGCAGCTCGGGACTAGCTACAGCCTTC	CASSSGLATAF
TRBJ1-6	TRBV7-9	few	TRBD1	TGTTCCAGCAGCTTAGGGACAGATGGACCTGGTTCACCCCTCCACTTT	CSSSLGTDGPGSPLHF
TRBJ2-7	TRBV5-6	.	.	TGTGCCAGCAGCTTTAAAACAGCCTACGAGCAGTACTTC	CASSFKTAYEQYF
TRBJ2-1	TRBV27	.	.	TGTGCCAGCAGTAGGAGGGGACCCTACAATGAGCAGTTCTTC	CASSRRGPYNEQFF
TRBJ1-1	TRBV7-2	.	.	TGTGCCAGCACTTTGCGGGGGGTCGGGGCTTTCTTT	CASTLRGVGAFF
TRBJ2-7	TRBV7-8	.	.	TGTGCCAGCAGCGCAGCAGGGGAAAGGGCCTCCTACGAGCAGTACTTC	CASSAAGERASYEQYF
TRBJ1-5	TRBV6-1	.	TRBD1	TGTGCCAGCAGTACGACAGGGGCCTATCAGCCCCAGCATTTT	CASSTTGAYQPQHF
TRBJ2-1	TRBV2	.	.	TGTGCCAGCAGTCTACTAGCTTTCTACAATGAGCAGTTCTTC	CASSLLAFYNEQFF
TRBJ2-7	TRBV15	.	.	TGTGCCACCAGCATCGCGACAGCCTACGAGCAGTACTTC	CATSIATAYEQYF
TRBJ1-2	TRBV5-4	.	.	TGTGCCAGCAGATACCCGGAGGGCGGGGGACGTGGTGGCTACACCTTC	CASRYPEGGGRGGYTF
TRBJ2-7	TRBV30	.	.	TGTGCCTGGAGGAGGGACAATTTGAGCGAGCAGTACTTC	CAWRRDNLSEQYF
TRBJ2-5	TRBV4-3	.	.	TGCGCCAGCAGCTTTAGCCTACGGGAGACCCAGTACTTC	CASSFSLRETQYF
TRBJ2-1	TRBV9	.	TRBD2	TGTGCCAGCAGCTCTGGGGAGGGGTGGAATGAGCAGTTCTTC	CASSSGEGWNEQFF
TRBJ2-3	TRBV29-1	once	.	TGCAGCGTTGAAAAGGGGACAGATACGCAGTATTTT	CSVEKGTDTQYF
TRBJ2-2	TRBV5-4	few	.	TGTGCCAGCAGCTCTCAGGGGAACACCGGGGAGCTGTTTTTT	CASSSQGNTGELFF
TRBJ1-6	TRBV7-9	.	TRBD1	TGTGCCAGCAGCCCCTTATCATTGGGACAGGGGGTTTCACCCCTCCACTTT	CASSPLSLGQGVSPLHF
TRBJ2-3	TRBV7-6	.	TRBD2	TGTGCCAGCAGCTCCGTGGGTAGCGGGGGGGCTACAGATACGCAGTATTTT	CASSSVGSGGATDTQYF